The T cell receptor (beta chain) described here comes from a study of neurological immune-mediated disorders. A single record per CDR3 protein comes from TCRdb applying MiXCR to the 5' RACE reads. The sample lists some 89,000 distinct CDR3 sequences, roughly 4.3% occurring once. Germline CDR1 and CDR2: SGHRS and YFSETQ. V lost 4 bases and J 5 bases, leaving 16 bases between the germline ends. CDR3 length: 15 amino acids. In its sample, this clonotype was seen many times. Time point described: longitudinal time-point 3. Material for sequencing was PBMCs. The TCR originated in a woman aged 55-70 years with multiple sclerosis. This sequence joins TRBV5-1 and TRBJ2-1; no firm D call. The CDR3 reads CASSPAPGSHNEQFF. The DNA of the CDR3 is TGCGCCAGCAGCCCAGCCCCCGGCAGTCACAATGAGCAGTTCTTC. Drawing the rest from reference TRBV5-1 and TRBJ2-1, the complete variable domain is KAGVTQTPRYLIKTRGQQVTLSCSPISGHRSVSWYQQTPGQGLQFLFEYFSETQRNKGNFPGRFSGRQFSNSRSEMNVSTLELGDSALYLCASSPAPGSHNEQFFGPGTRLTVL.